This TCR beta chain was captured in a study of T cells in Graves' hyperthyroidism and ophthalmopathy. The study's findings and limits: In simple terms, a model built on 13 V-J features told ophthalmopathy apart from stable hyperthyroidism. For ophthalmopathy, model prediction preceded onset by a median about six months.

RNA transcripts provided the source from which TCR beta CDR3 regions were amplified. HTBI primers were used for first-round RT-PCR of the TCR CDR3. TCRdb processed the multiplex PCR reads anew with MiXCR; each CDR3 protein has one entry. The sample shows some 500,000 distinct CDR3 sequences, approximately 15% of them seen only once. Concerning this clonotype itself: Its antigen remains unknown.

Trimming shortened V by 3 bases and J by 11 bases, and 31 bases separated the two germline ends. Per the germline V gene, CDR1 is MNHNS and CDR2 is SASEGT. There are 18 residues in the CDR3. Across 18 months, stable Graves' hyperthyroidism was marked by no progression to ophthalmopathy. The sequence was obtained from a woman aged 18-29 years with Graves' hyperthyroidism. The chain carries TRBV6-1 and TRBJ1-1; D possibly corresponds to TRBD1 (5 bases). The specimen was blood. In DNA, the CDR3 is TGTGCCAGCAGTGAGTCAACCTCGACCCTAGGGGTCACCGGATGGGCTTTCTTT. The encoded protein is CASSESTSTLGVTGWAFF.